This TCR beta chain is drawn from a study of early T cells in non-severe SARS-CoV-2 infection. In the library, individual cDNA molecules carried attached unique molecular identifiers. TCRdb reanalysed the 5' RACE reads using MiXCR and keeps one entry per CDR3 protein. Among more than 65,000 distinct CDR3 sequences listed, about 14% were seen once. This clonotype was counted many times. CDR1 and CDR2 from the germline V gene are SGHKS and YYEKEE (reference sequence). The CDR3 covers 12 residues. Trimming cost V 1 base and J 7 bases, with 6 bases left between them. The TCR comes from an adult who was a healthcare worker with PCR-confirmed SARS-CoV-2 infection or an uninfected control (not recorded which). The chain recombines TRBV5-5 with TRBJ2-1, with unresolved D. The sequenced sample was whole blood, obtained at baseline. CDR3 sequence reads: CASSLLRNEQFF. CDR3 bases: TGTGCCAGCAGCTTGTTAAGGAATGAGCAGTTCTTC.